This T cell receptor beta chain was profiled in a study of ipilimumab plus nivolumab after autologous stem cell transplantation (dated by TCRdb to about 2021). Context from the whole study: The median number of doses received by trial patients was about 5 for ipilimumab and fewer than 10 for nivolumab. Patients with high-risk diffuse large B cell lymphoma, mature T cell lymphoma, or multiple myeloma undergoing autologous transplant were enrolled in the trial. The intent-to-treat population of the trial consisted of under 45 patients. The DLBCL cohort included primary refractory and relapsed disease, with 18-month progression-free survival of roughly 89% and 26% respectively. Broader findings and caveats from the paper: The authors stated that profiles of the T cell receptor repertoire, regulatory T cell phenotype and gut microbiota provided a biologic rationale for studying this approach further. The authors concluded that, as post-transplant consolidation, combined checkpoint inhibition appeared tolerable.

Checkpoint therapy began 14 to 28 days after autologous transplant, with ipilimumab given at 1 mg/kg intravenously on day 1 of selected weeks. Nivolumab was administered at 3 mg/kg intravenously on day 1 of weeks 1, 4, 7, 10, and every two weeks through week 26. Combined checkpoint inhibition with ipilimumab and nivolumab as consolidation after autologous stem cell transplantation was tested in a Phase Ib clinical trial. The method was the immunoSEQ multiplex PCR assay. Drawn from immuneACCESS, this table holds only the in-frame rearrangements with V and J called that TCRdb kept. Clones are partly lost; checked studies trace under half to an unresolved V gene and leave the rest unexplained. The sample table holds approximately 84,000 clones, of which 83% were seen once. The biggest ten clones account for 2% to 2.5% of the sample. This clone showed up just once. No cognate antigen has been identified for it. Within one base of it there is no much larger clone, and no base qualities were kept.

The CDR3 sequence holds 21 residues, the cysteine and phenylalanine included. CDR3 DNA is the only sequence kept; it has 63 bases, read in frame from the first base. Trimming removed 1 base from V and 3 bases from J; the gene matches leave 16 bases unexplained. CDR1 and CDR2 are read off the germline V gene as KGHSH and LQKENI. This specimen was PBMCs, taken in a trial of ipilimumab plus nivolumab as post-transplant consolidation. The source is a male donor with diffuse large B-cell lymphoma. The chain couples TRBV18 to TRBJ2-5; TRBD2 matches 14 bases in the middle. The CDR3 in this case is CASSPLSTFMPTSGGEETQYF. In nucleotides, the sequence is TGTGCCAGCTCACCACTATCCACTTTTATGCCGACTAGCGGGGGGGAAGAGACCCAGTACTTC.